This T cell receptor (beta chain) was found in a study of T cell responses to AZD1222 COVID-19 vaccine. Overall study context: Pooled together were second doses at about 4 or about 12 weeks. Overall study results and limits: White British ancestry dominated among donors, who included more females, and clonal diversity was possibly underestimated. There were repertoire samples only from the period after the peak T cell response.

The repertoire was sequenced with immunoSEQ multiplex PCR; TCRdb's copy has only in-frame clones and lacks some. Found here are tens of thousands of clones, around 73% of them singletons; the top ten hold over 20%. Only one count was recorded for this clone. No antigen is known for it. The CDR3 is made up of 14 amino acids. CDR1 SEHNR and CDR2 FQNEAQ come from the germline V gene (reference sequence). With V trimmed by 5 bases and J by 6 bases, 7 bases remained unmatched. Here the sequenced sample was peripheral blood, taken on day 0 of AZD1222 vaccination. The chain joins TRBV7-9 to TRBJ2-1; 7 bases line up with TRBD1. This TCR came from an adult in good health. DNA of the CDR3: TGTGCCAGCAGCAACCGGGACAGAATCAATGAGCAGTTCTTC. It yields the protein CASSNRDRINEQFF.